The 15 T cell receptor beta chains below all came from one sample that was sequenced in a study of monozygotic twins with inflammatory bowel disease. TCRdb reprocessed the 5' RACE reads and stores each CDR3 protein as one record, lacking DNA. This table holds more than 300,000 distinct CDR3 sequences. Sequences were obtained from blood. All receptors come from a human donor with ulcerative colitis or Crohn's disease, or a healthy co-twin of an affected twin (not recorded which).

The V call is TRBV29-1, the J call TRBJ1-2. CDR3 length: 13 residues. Germline values: CDR1 SQVTM, CDR2 ANQGSEA. The CDR3 region is CSVDHGTNYGYTF.

This chain joins TRBV6-5 and TRBJ2-7. The CDR3 spans 17 residues. Germline V CDR1 and CDR2: MNHEY, SVGAGI. The CDR3 sequence: CASSYASRGVNSYEQYF.

The J gene is TRBJ1-6, the V gene TRBV12-3 or TRBV12-4; the D call of TRBD1 rests on TCRdb alone, since no DNA is present to check it. This CDR3 spans 16 amino acids. This CDR3 is CASSLKGPPQNSPLHF.

The chain is built from TRBV7-8 and TRBJ1-5; TCRdb reports TRBD1, a call that lacks DNA to check it against. The CDR3 contains 16 residues. CDR1 SGHVS and CDR2 FQNEAQ come from the germline V gene. This CDR3 is CASSLAGSGYNQPQHF.

The chain combines TRBV20-1 with TRBJ1-6. The CDR3 consists of 17 residues. The germline CDR1 and CDR2 sequences are DFQATT and SNEGSKA (reference sequence). The CDR3 region is CSARITGGSSYNSPLHF.

CDR3 region: CASSKNNEQFF. V and J are TRBV25-1 and TRBJ2-1. Germline loops: CDR1 MGHDK, CDR2 SYGVNS. The CDR3 extends over 11 amino acids.

The rearrangement joins TRBV7-8 to TRBJ1-1. The CDR3 is made up of 15 amino acids. CDR1 and CDR2 from the germline V gene are SGHVS and FQNEAQ. This CDR3 is CASSLLPDMNTEAFF.

The J gene is TRBJ2-7, the V gene TRBV2; TCRdb gives TRBD1 as the D gene, but with no DNA this cannot be confirmed. The CDR3 consists of 11 residues. Germline values: CDR1 SNHLY, CDR2 FYNNEI. CDR3 region: CASTTGVEQYF.

The genes are TRBV12-3 or TRBV12-4 and TRBJ2-6; the D gene TCRdb calls, TRBD2, cannot be checked with no DNA. The CDR3 is 19 amino acids. CDR3 sequence reads: CASSLWDASAFSGANVLTF.

V gene TRBV29-1 combines with J gene TRBJ1-2; no DNA is available, so the TRBD1 call from TCRdb remains unchecked. CDR1 is SQVTM, CDR2 ANQGSEA, per germline. The CDR3 totals 12 residues. The CDR3 protein is CSVADRGQGYTF.

CDR3 residues: CASTWGPGTALYEQYF. This chain connects TRBV12-3 or TRBV12-4 to TRBJ2-7; TCRdb's assignment of TRBD1 cannot be checked, as there is no DNA. The CDR3 sequence is 16 residues long.

V and J are TRBV5-1 and TRBJ2-2; TCRdb picks TRBD1, but there is no DNA to check that call. CDR3 length: 16 amino acids. Germline V gene lookup returns CDR1 SGHRS and CDR2 YFSETQ. Here the CDR3 reads CASSLADRAGTGELFF.

The rearrangement uses TRBV7-9 and TRBJ2-7. CDR1 is SEHNR and CDR2 is FQNEAQ in the germline V gene (reference sequence). CDR3 length: 13 residues. CDR3 region: CASSRDLAYEQYF. The whole variable domain, remainder taken from reference TRBV7-9 and TRBJ2-7, is DTGVSQNPRHKITKRGQNVTFRCDPISEHNRLYWYRQTLGQGPEFLTYFQNEAQLEKSRLLSDRFSAERPKGSFSTLEIQRTEQGDSAMYLCASSRDLAYEQYFGPGTRLTVT.

The chain carries TRBV9 and TRBJ2-3; the D call of TRBD1 rests on TCRdb alone, since no DNA is present to check it. Germline V gene data show CDR1 as SGDLS and CDR2 as YYNGEE. The CDR3 totals 12 residues. The CDR3 spells CASSPPTEAQYF.

J is TRBJ1-2 and V is TRBV7-2; no DNA is available, so the TRBD1 call from TCRdb remains unchecked. This CDR3 comprises 14 residues. In germline, CDR1 is SGHTA, CDR2 FQGNSA. CDR3 sequence: CASSLVGTVYGYTF.